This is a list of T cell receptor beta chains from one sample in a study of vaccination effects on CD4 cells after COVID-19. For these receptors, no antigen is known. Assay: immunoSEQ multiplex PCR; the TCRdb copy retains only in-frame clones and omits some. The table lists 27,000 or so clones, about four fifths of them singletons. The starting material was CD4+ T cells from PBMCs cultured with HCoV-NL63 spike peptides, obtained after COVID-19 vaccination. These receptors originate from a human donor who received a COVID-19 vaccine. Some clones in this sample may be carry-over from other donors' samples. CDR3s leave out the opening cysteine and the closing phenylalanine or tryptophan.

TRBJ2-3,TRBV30,AWSAPSGGTDTQY
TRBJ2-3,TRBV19,ASSILGLAGTTDTQY
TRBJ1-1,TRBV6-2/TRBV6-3,ASSTGFAEAF
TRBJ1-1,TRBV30,AWSRTVNTEAF
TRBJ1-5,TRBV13,ASSFSRENQPQH
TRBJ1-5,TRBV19,ASRSGAGYSNQPQH
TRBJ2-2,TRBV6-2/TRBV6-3,ASSYGLFNTGELF
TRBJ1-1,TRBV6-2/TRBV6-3,ASSYKGPRAEAF
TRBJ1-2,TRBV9,ASSVAGWKANYGYT
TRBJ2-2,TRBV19,ASIVDSQFTGELF
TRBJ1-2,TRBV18,ASSPGQGDYT